The present T cell receptor beta chain was sequenced within a study of blood T cells in healthy people across ages. Study observations and caveats: Versus aged donors, long-lived donors had higher diversity and more naive CD4+ cells. Older age coincided with a roughly linear decline in TCR beta diversity per million T cells.

As for this clonotype: Its target is unknown.

V lost 7 bases, J lost 12 bases, and 15 bases stayed unmatched. Per germline, CDR1 MNHEY and CDR2 SVGEGT. This CDR3 contains 15 residues. Staff drew roughly 10 milliliters of peripheral blood from each donor. The use of a sample-barcoded 5' primer and a J-beta primer mix characterized a second PCR of roughly 6 to 11 cycles. Every cDNA was tagged by a template-switch adaptor with 12 random nucleotides. TCRdb re-called the 5' RACE reads with MiXCR, one entry per CDR3 protein. This sample carries about 1.6 million distinct CDR3 sequences, about 35% of them seen once, and the ten largest clones take 11%. Source material: blood. The chain links TRBV6-2 or TRBV6-3 to TRBJ2-1; 10 bases agree with TRBD2. This clonotype was obtained from a woman aged 25 to 45 in good health. In DNA, the CDR3 is TGTGCCAGCACCAAACTAGCGGGATCAGAAAGTGGGCAGTTCTTC. Translating it yields CASTKLAGSESGQFF.